This T cell receptor (beta chain) was sequenced in a study of OX40 agonist ivuxolimab in advanced cancers. General study findings and limits: Part of the nonresponder group also had normalized T-cell clonal expansion that was low. Averaged across samples, CD8+ T cells carried more expanded clones than CD4+ did.

Germline-derived CDR1 and CDR2 are SNHLY and FYNNEI. The CDR3 is 14 residues long. Germline trimming cut 6 bases from V and 9 bases from J; bases unmatched to any gene: 5. Sequencing was performed with immunoSEQ multiplex PCR; in TCRdb, only in-frame clones are kept and a portion is missing. The sample has tens of thousands of clones, 75% to 85% seen once; the top ten hold about 7.9%. Sampling times: baseline, cycle 4 day 1, cycle 7 day 1. This clone was observed a few times. The target antigen is unknown. Additional DNA sequences in this sample encode the identical CDR3. The genes are TRBV2 and TRBJ2-1; 13 nucleotides match TRBD2. The sequence was collected from an adult with an advanced solid tumor such as melanoma, head and neck, liver or kidney cancer. Sequenced material: CD4+ or CD8+ T cells sorted from blood, taken in a trial of the OX40 agonist ivuxolimab. The CDR3 DNA follows: TGTGCCAGCAGACGGACTAGCGGGGGTTTTGAGCAGTTCTTC. Encoded protein: CASRRTSGGFEQFF.